A selection of T cell receptor beta chains follows, all from one sample in a study of patients and donors after allogeneic stem cell transplantation. TCRdb analysed the RT-PCR reads with MiXCR anew, one entry per CDR3 protein. The sample yields approximately 900 distinct CDR3 sequences, around 25% seen once. Source material: blood, either unsorted or a sorted T cell fraction (not recorded which). Every receptor here comes from a human donor who was either an allogeneic HSCT recipient or a stem cell or donor lymphocyte infusion donor (not recorded which). It is not recorded whose cells these are; they may come from a transplant donor. Each CDR3 is given with its conserved first and last residue. Each record gives: D gene, V gene, J gene, clone size, CDR3 DNA, CDR3 protein. The D gene is left open where the match is weak. Expanded clones are given a class, and other clones once, few, many or no size at all.

D: NA; V: TRBV5-1; J: TRBJ2-3; size: NA; DNA: TGCGCCAGCACGGGTAGCACAGATACGCAGTATTTT; CDR3: CASTGSTDTQYF
D: NA; V: TRBV10-3; J: TRBJ2-3; size: NA; DNA: TGTGCCATCAGCGCAGGGGAGTCGACAGATACGCAGTATTTT; CDR3: CAISAGESTDTQYF
D: NA; V: TRBV6-1; J: TRBJ1-2; size: NA; DNA: TGTGCCAGCAGGCCGACTGCTAACTATGGCTACACCTTC; CDR3: CASRPTANYGYTF
D: TRBD1; V: TRBV4-2; J: TRBJ2-7; size: NA; DNA: TGTGCCAGCAGCCAAGCCCGGACAGGGGGAGTGGACGAGCAGTACTTC; CDR3: CASSQARTGGVDEQYF
D: TRBD1; V: TRBV7-9; J: TRBJ1-2; size: NA; DNA: TGTGCCAGCAGCTTCCGGGACAGGGGGCTGAGTGGCTACACCTTC; CDR3: CASSFRDRGLSGYTF
D: NA; V: TRBV9; J: TRBJ2-1; size: few; DNA: TGTGCCAGCAGCCCCCGGCTAGGGTCGGATGAGCAGTTCTTC; CDR3: CASSPRLGSDEQFF
D: NA; V: TRBV12-3/TRBV12-4; J: TRBJ1-2; size: few; DNA: TGTGCCAGCACCAGGACCGGCCCCTATGGCTACACCTTC; CDR3: CASTRTGPYGYTF
D: TRBD1; V: TRBV6-5; J: TRBJ1-1; size: NA; DNA: TGTGCCAGCGCTAGGGACAGGGGCGCTGAAGCTTTCTTT; CDR3: CASARDRGAEAFF
D: TRBD2; V: TRBV7-2; J: TRBJ2-1; size: medium-sized; DNA: TGTGCCAGCAGCCCAACGGTGCGGGGGGGCCGGGATGAGCAGTTCTTC; CDR3: CASSPTVRGGRDEQFF
D: NA; V: TRBV12-3/TRBV12-4; J: TRBJ2-2; size: few; DNA: TGTGCCAGCAGTTTAACAGGCTGGACCGGGGAGCTGTTTTTT; CDR3: CASSLTGWTGELFF
D: NA; V: TRBV7-2; J: TRBJ2-3; size: medium-sized; DNA: TGTGCCAGCAGCTTAAGCAGGGTGCCAGATACGCAGTATTTT; CDR3: CASSLSRVPDTQYF
D: TRBD2; V: TRBV2; J: TRBJ2-2; size: few; DNA: TGTGCCATCCAGGGAGGGAATCCTCGGGCCACCGGGGAGCTGTTTTTT; CDR3: CAIQGGNPRATGELFF
D: NA; V: TRBV7-2; J: TRBJ1-1; size: few; DNA: TGTGCCAGCAGCCCCCCCGACGGGGGAGGCACTGAAGCTTTCTTT; CDR3: CASSPPDGGGTEAFF
D: NA; V: TRBV7-2; J: TRBJ1-4; size: NA; DNA: TGTGCCAGCACCACCTATCTGGATGAAAAACTGTTTTTC; CDR3: CASTTYLDEKLFF
D: NA; V: TRBV2; J: TRBJ2-5; size: few; DNA: TGTGCCAGCAGCCCTCATGAGACCCAGTACTTC; CDR3: CASSPHETQYF
D: NA; V: TRBV7-6; J: TRBJ2-7; size: medium-sized; DNA: TGTGCCAGCAGTCAGGGTGATAGCTACGAGCAGTACTTC; CDR3: CASSQGDSYEQYF
D: NA; V: TRBV21-1; J: TRBJ1-5; size: NA; DNA: TGTGCCAGCAGCAAAGCCCAGCCCCAGCATTTT; CDR3: CASSKAQPQHF
D: TRBD1; V: TRBV10-2; J: TRBJ1-3; size: medium-sized; DNA: TGCGCCAGCAGCGACAGGGACAACTCTGGAAACACCATATATTTT; CDR3: CASSDRDNSGNTIYF
D: TRBD1; V: TRBV7-2; J: TRBJ2-3; size: few; DNA: TGTGCCAGCGTTAGGGACAGCCCAGATGGAAATACGCAGTATTTT; CDR3: CASVRDSPDGNTQYF
D: NA; V: TRBV28; J: TRBJ2-3; size: NA; DNA: TGTGCCACAGGGGGGAGCACAGATACGCAGTATTTT; CDR3: CATGGSTDTQYF
D: TRBD2; V: TRBV12-3/TRBV12-4; J: TRBJ2-3; size: few; DNA: TGTGCCAGCAGCCGACGGAAGAGCGGGATTAGCACAGATACGCAGTATTTT; CDR3: CASSRRKSGISTDTQYF
D: TRBD1; V: TRBV25-1; J: TRBJ1-2; size: NA; DNA: TGTGCCAGCAATCTTCCAGGGGGACAGGGCTATGGCTACACCTTC; CDR3: CASNLPGGQGYGYTF
D: TRBD1; V: TRBV7-6; J: TRBJ2-7; size: NA; DNA: TGTGCCAGCAGTTTGGACAGGCGGTCCTACGAGCAGTACTTC; CDR3: CASSLDRRSYEQYF
D: NA; V: TRBV12-3/TRBV12-4; J: TRBJ2-1; size: few; DNA: TGTGCCAGTTGGGCGCAGGGGGGTAGGAATGAGCAGTTCTTC; CDR3: CASWAQGGRNEQFF
D: NA; V: TRBV6-5; J: TRBJ1-1; size: NA; DNA: TGTGCCAGCAGTTACTCGACAGCCCCGAACACTGAAGCTTTCTTT; CDR3: CASSYSTAPNTEAFF
D: NA; V: TRBV4-2; J: TRBJ1-1; size: NA; DNA: TGTGCCAGCAGAGAGAGACAGCTCATGAACACTGAAGCTTTCTTT; CDR3: CASRERQLMNTEAFF
D: NA; V: TRBV12-3/TRBV12-4; J: TRBJ1-1; size: few; DNA: TGTGCCAGCAGTCCGACAAGTTTGAACACTGAAGCTTTCTTT; CDR3: CASSPTSLNTEAFF